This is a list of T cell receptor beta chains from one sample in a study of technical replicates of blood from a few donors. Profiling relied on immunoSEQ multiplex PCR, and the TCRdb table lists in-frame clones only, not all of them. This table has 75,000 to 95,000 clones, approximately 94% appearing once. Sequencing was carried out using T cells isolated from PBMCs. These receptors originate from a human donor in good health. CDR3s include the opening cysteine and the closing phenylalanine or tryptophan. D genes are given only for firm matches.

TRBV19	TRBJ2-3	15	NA	TGTGCCAGTAGTATGGTGAGCCAAAGCACAGATACGCAGTATTTT	CASSMVSQSTDTQYF
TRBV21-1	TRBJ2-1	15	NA	TGTGCCAGCAGGCTCGTTAGCGGGAGGGGGAATGAGCAGTTCTTC	CASRLVSGRGNEQFF
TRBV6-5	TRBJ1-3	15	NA	TGTGCCAGCAGTTACTCGAAAGGGGCCGGAAACACCATATATTTT	CASSYSKGAGNTIYF
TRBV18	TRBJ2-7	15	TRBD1	TGTGCCAGCTCAAAAGACAGGGGGCGAACCTACGAGCAGTACTTC	CASSKDRGRTYEQYF
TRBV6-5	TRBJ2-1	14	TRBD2	TGTGCCAGCAGTTACAAGGGACTAGCGGGTGAGCAGTTCTTC	CASSYKGLAGEQFF
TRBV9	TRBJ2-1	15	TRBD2	TGTGCCAGCAGCTTGTGGACTAGCGGACACAATGAGCAGTTCTTC	CASSLWTSGHNEQFF
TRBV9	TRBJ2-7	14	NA	TGTGCCAGCAGCGTAAGTCAGGGGCGAGACGAGCAGTACTTC	CASSVSQGRDEQYF
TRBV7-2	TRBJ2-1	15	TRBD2	TGTGCCAGCAGCGTCCTAGCGGGAGACTACAATGAGCAGTTCTTC	CASSVLAGDYNEQFF
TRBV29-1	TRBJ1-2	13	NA	TGCAGCGTCACCCCGGACACTAACTATGGCTACACCTTC	CSVTPDTNYGYTF
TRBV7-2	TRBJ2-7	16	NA	TGTGCCAGCAGCTTAAGAGGTAGCATAGTTTCCTACGAGCAGTACTTC	CASSLRGSIVSYEQYF
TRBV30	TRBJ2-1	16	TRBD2	TGTGCCTGGAGTGTAAGAGGACTAGCGGGAGATGATGAGCAGTTCTTC	CAWSVRGLAGDDEQFF
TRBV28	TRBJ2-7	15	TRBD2	TGTGCCAGCAGTCCGCTAGCGGGACTGACCTACGAGCAGTACTTC	CASSPLAGLTYEQYF
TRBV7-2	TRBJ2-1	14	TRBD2	TGTGCCAGCAGCTTAGGGACTAGCGCCAATGAGCAGTTCTTC	CASSLGTSANEQFF
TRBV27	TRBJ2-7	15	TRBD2	TGTGCCAGCGGACCTGGGGCGGGAGGGTGGTACGAGCAGTACTTC	CASGPGAGGWYEQYF